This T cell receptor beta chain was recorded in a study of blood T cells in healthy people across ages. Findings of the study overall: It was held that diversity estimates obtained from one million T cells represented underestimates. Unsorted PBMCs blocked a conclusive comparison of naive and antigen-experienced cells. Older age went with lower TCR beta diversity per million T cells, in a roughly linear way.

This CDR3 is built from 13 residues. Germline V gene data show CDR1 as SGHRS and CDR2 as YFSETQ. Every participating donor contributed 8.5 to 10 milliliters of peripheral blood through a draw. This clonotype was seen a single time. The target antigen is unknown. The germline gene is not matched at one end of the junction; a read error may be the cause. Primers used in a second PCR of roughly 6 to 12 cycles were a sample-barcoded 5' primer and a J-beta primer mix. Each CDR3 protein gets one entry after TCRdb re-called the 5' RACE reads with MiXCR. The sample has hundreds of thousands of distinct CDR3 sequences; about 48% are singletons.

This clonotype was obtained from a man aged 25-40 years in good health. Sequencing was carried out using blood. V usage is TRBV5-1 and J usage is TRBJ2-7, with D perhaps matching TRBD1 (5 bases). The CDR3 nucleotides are TGCGCCAGCAGCGCAGGGATCTCCGACGAGCAGTACTTC. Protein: CASSAGISDEQYF.